What follows are 5 T cell receptor beta chains derived from one specimen sequenced in a study of PD-L1 blockade in urothelial cancer. Some clones are missing from TCRdb's copy, which holds only in-frame ones; the method was immunoSEQ multiplex PCR. The sample contains 50,000 or so clones, roughly 84% of which appear only once. Time point: peripheral blood 6 weeks after treatment start. Specimen: PBMCs, collected around atezolizumab (anti-PD-L1) treatment. Receptor source: a man aged 45-65 years with urothelial cancer.

J is TRBJ1-4 and V is TRBV14; tentatively, D is TRBD1 (6 bases). The germline gives CDR1 SGHDN, CDR2 FVKESK. CDR3 size: 15 residues. Trimming pared 0 bases from V and 3 bases from J, leaving 8 bases between. The CDR3 loop reads CASSQERTANEKLFF. CDR3 nucleotide sequence: TGTGCCAGCAGCCAAGAACGGACAGCTAATGAAAAACTGTTTTTT.

Details on this clone: The junction differs from germline at one of its ends, possibly a read error. The chain combines TRBV28 with TRBJ2-1, with 7 bases identical to TRBD2. Germline CDR1 MDHEN, CDR2 SYDVKM. The CDR3 consists of 13 residues. CDR3 sequence: CASSLTSYHEQFF. CDR3 nucleotide sequence: TGTGCCAGCAGTTTGACTAGCTACCATGAGCAGTTCTTC.

This clone appeared a few times. The chain carries TRBV9 and TRBJ1-5; D might be TRBD1 (5 bases). V lost 0 bases to trimming and J lost 7 bases, with 8 bases between them. The CDR3 spans 13 residues. Germline V gives CDR1 SGDLS, CDR2 YYNGEE. CDR3 in DNA: TGTGCCAGCAGCGTAGGGGGGGTACAGCCCCAGCATTTT. Translated: CASSVGGVQPQHF.

This chain connects TRBV5-6 to TRBJ2-7; possibly TRBD1 for D (6 bases). The V end was cut by 2 bases, the J end by 1 base, with 13 bases between. This CDR3 is 15 amino acids long. Germline loops: CDR1 SGHDT, CDR2 YYEEEE. In DNA, the CDR3 is TGTGCCAGCAGCTTCGTGGGGGCTCAATCCTACGAGCAGTACTTC. Translating gives CASSFVGAQSYEQYF.

The rearrangement uses TRBV5-1 and TRBJ2-3; 11 bases line up with TRBD1. V lost 7 bases, J lost 5 bases, and 6 bases stayed unmatched. The CDR3 has 14 residues. Germline V gives CDR1 SGHRS, CDR2 YFSETQ. DNA of the CDR3: TGCGCCAGCCGGACAGGGGGCAAGGTAGATACGCAGTATTTT. Translation gives CASRTGGKVDTQYF.